The 30 T cell receptor beta chains presented below share a single source sample, sequenced in a study of cytomegalovirus exposure and HLA in healthy donors. Data came from immunoSEQ multiplex PCR; TCRdb stores just in-frame clones and leaves some out. This table holds 200,000 to 250,000 clones, about nine tenths found once. Sequencing was performed on PBMCs. Receptors originate from a young woman in good health and CMV-seropositive.

The V and J genes are TRBV27 and TRBJ2-7; possible D gene TRBD1, 6 bases. V shed 1 base and J shed 2 bases, with 12 bases lying between them. The germline CDR1 and CDR2 sequences are MNHEY and SMNVEV (reference sequence). The length of the CDR3 is 15 residues. The CDR3 region is CASSLWGPRAYEQYF. As DNA, the CDR3 is TGTGCCAGCAGTTTATGGGGGCCCAGAGCCTACGAGCAGTACTTC.

The chain has TRBV19 and TRBJ2-3; 9 bases align to TRBD1. Germline-derived CDR1 and CDR2 are LNHDA and SQIVND (reference sequence). J was trimmed by 4 bases and V by 9 bases; bases with no gene match: 8. This CDR3 contains 14 residues. CDR3 sequence reads: CASCPGQGPDTQYF. CDR3 in DNA: TGTGCCAGCTGCCCGGGACAGGGTCCAGATACGCAGTATTTT.

V usage is TRBV14 and J usage is TRBJ2-5; tentatively, D is TRBD2 (5 bases). Trimming stripped 1 base from V and 2 bases from J, with 14 bases between. The germline V gene has CDR1 SGHDN and CDR2 FVKESK. The CDR3 spans 16 residues. CDR3 DNA sequence: TGTGCCAGCAGCCAAGTGTCTGGTGGGAGACAAGAGACCCAGTACTTC. This encodes CASSQVSGGRQETQYF. Full variable domain (remainder filled in from reference TRBV14 and TRBJ2-5): EAGVTQFPSHSVIEKGQTVTLRCDPISGHDNLYWYRRVMGKEIKFLLHFVKESKQDESGMPNNRFLAERTGGTYSTLKVQPAELEDSGVYFCASSQVSGGRQETQYFGPGTRLLVL.

This sequence joins TRBV11-2 and TRBJ2-7; 7 bases are shared with TRBD1. Germline CDR1 and CDR2: SGHAT and FQNNGV. Trimming cost V 5 bases and J 2 bases; bases outside gene matches: 3. The CDR3 loop spans 13 amino acids. CDR3 bases: TGTGCCAGCAGCCCGGGGACAGCCTACGAGCAGTACTTC. Residues: CASSPGTAYEQYF.

The genes are TRBV6-1 and TRBJ2-7, with 13 bases identical to TRBD2. The germline gives CDR1 MNHNS, CDR2 SASEGT. This CDR3 has 15 residues. The V segment lost 6 bases and the J segment 3 bases; nucleotides outside the gene matches: 5. CDR3 DNA sequence: TGTGCCAGCAGCAAGGGACTAGCGGGAAGCTACGAGCAGTACTTC. Its translation: CASSKGLAGSYEQYF.

The chain combines TRBV28 with TRBJ1-1; 8 bases map to TRBD1. The CDR3 extends over 15 amino acids. Germline V gene lookup returns CDR1 MDHEN and CDR2 SYDVKM. Unmatched junction bases numbered 3, after V lost 2 bases and J lost 1 base. CDR3 residues: CASSLHGQGNTEAFF. The CDR3 DNA reads TGTGCCAGCAGTTTACACGGACAGGGGAACACTGAAGCTTTCTTT.

The chain employs TRBV27 and TRBJ2-7, with TRBD2 matching over 8 bases. The V gene's germline CDR1 is MNHEY and CDR2 SMNVEV (reference sequence). V dropped 4 bases and J dropped 2; count of bases not matched to a gene: 13. The CDR3 covers 17 residues. In nucleotides, the CDR3 is TGTGCCAGCAGTTGGGGAACCGGGACTAGTTTTGCCTACGAGCAGTACTTC. It specifies CASSWGTGTSFAYEQYF.

In its sample, this clone was seen once. The V gene is TRBV28, the J gene TRBJ2-5; D perhaps matches TRBD2 (7 bases). Germline CDR1 MDHEN, CDR2 SYDVKM. The CDR3 consists of 17 residues. V lost 7 bases to trimming and J lost 4 bases, with 25 bases between them. The DNA for the CDR3 is TGTGCCAGCACCTCTAGCCTCTGGGGGGGGCGAAGAGAGACCCAGTACTTC. As protein: CASTSSLWGGRRETQYF. Combining the CDR3 with reference TRBV28 and TRBJ2-5 gives the whole variable domain DVKVTQSSRYLVKRTGEKVFLECVQDMDHENMFWYRQDPGLGLRLIYFSYDVKMKEKGDIPEGYSVSREKKERFSLILESASTNQTSMYLCASTSSLWGGRRETQYFGPGTRLLVL.

The chain links TRBV10-3 to TRBJ2-7; 8 bases match TRBD1. J gave up 4 bases and V 6 bases, and 8 bases lay outside the gene matches. This CDR3 has 14 amino acids. Germline values: CDR1 ENHRY, CDR2 SYGVKD. This CDR3 reads CAISPGQGPYEQYF. DNA for the CDR3: TGTGCCATCAGCCCCGGACAGGGCCCGTACGAGCAGTACTTC.

The genes are TRBV28 and TRBJ2-7; the match to TRBD2 covers 10 bases. The CDR3 has 15 amino acids. The V gene's germline CDR1 is MDHEN and CDR2 SYDVKM. V shed 2 bases, J shed 4 bases, and the junction held 5 bases outside the gene matches. CDR3 coding DNA: TGTGCCAGCAGTTTACTAGCGGGAGCCGGGTACGAGCAGTACTTC. It is translated as CASSLLAGAGYEQYF.

The rearrangement uses TRBV7-3 and TRBJ2-1; TRBD2 is a possible D gene (6 bases). The CDR3 totals 14 residues. Germline CDR1 reads SGHTA; CDR2 reads FQGTGA. Between the trimmed V and J ends, which lost 3 bases and 6 bases, there was a span of 12 bases. The CDR3 sequence is CASSFGLAFNEQFF. In nucleotides, the CDR3 is TGTGCCAGCAGCTTTGGCCTAGCGTTCAATGAGCAGTTCTTC.

The chain joins TRBV4-1 to TRBJ2-3; 7 bases map to TRBD1. Germline CDR1 is MGHRA and CDR2 is YSYEKL. The CDR3 spans 15 residues. J lost 3 bases, V lost 3 bases, and 6 bases had no gene match. The CDR3: CASSQGTAGTDTQYF. The CDR3 bases are TGCGCCAGCAGCCAGGGGACAGCTGGTACAGATACGCAGTATTTT.

The chain links TRBV7-8 to TRBJ2-7; D uncertain. Per the germline V gene, CDR1 is SGHVS and CDR2 is FQNEAQ. This CDR3 region has 17 residues. V shed 2 bases and J shed 1 base, with 18 bases lying between them. DNA for the CDR3: TGTGCCAGCAGCTTACCCCTTACGGCAGGCGTGTCCTACGAGCAGTACTTC. Translation: CASSLPLTAGVSYEQYF.

This clone was seen just once. The chain uses TRBV27 and TRBJ2-7; 7 positions match TRBD1. The CDR3 is 16 residues long. Trimming cost V 0 bases and J 2 bases; bases outside gene matches: 7. CDR1 is MNHEY, CDR2 SMNVEV, per germline (reference sequence). The CDR3 DNA sequence: TGTGCCAGCAGTTTATCACGTCCAGGGGGTACCTACGAGCAGTACTTC. It encodes CASSLSRPGGTYEQYF.

This chain joins TRBV7-9 and TRBJ2-5, with TRBD1 identical over 7 bases. This CDR3 comprises 14 residues. V lost 10 bases to trimming and J lost 7 bases; unmatched junction nucleotides: 15. CDR1 and CDR2 (germline): SEHNR, FQNEAQ (reference sequence). The CDR3 sequence is CATEEGTGDRTQYF. Here the CDR3 DNA reads TGTGCCACCGAAGAGGGAACAGGGGACAGGACCCAGTACTTC.

The chain recombines TRBV30 with TRBJ2-1; D remains unclear. Germline V lookup: CDR1 GTSNPN, CDR2 SVGIG (reference sequence). Trimming cost V 2 bases and J 4 bases, with 6 bases left between them. CDR3 length equals 12 residues. The CDR3 DNA follows: TGTGCCTGGAGTCAGATTTACAATGAGCAGTTCTTC. Translated: CAWSQIYNEQFF.

The gene calls are TRBV7-3 and TRBJ2-1, with D perhaps TRBD2 (5 bases). CDR1 is SGHTA and CDR2 is FQGTGA in the germline V gene. V dropped 3 bases and J dropped 9 bases, with 12 bases sitting between them. The CDR3 runs to 13 residues. The CDR3: CASSLTGLSEQFF. Here the CDR3 DNA reads TGTGCCAGCAGCTTGACGGGATTATCTGAGCAGTTCTTC. The variable domain in full, completed from reference TRBV7-3 and TRBJ2-1, reads GAGVSQTPSNKVTEKGKYVELRCDPISGHTALYWYRQSLGQGPEFLIYFQGTGAADDSGLPNDRFFAVRPEGSVSTLKIQRTERGDSAVYLCASSLTGLSEQFFGPGTRLTVL.

This clone was seen just once. This chain links TRBV2 with TRBJ1-4; weak D call: TRBD1 (6 bases). The CDR3 covers 14 residues. Germline CDR1 and CDR2: SNHLY and FYNNEI. V shed 6 bases and J shed 0 bases, with 8 bases lying between them. CDR3 nucleotide sequence: TGTGCCAGCAGGGACAGACCAACTAATGAAAAACTGTTTTTT. Translation gives CASRDRPTNEKLFF.

This chain uses TRBV28 with TRBJ1-2, with D perhaps TRBD1 (5 bases). V was pared by 4 bases and J by 5 bases, with 11 bases between. This CDR3 is 13 amino acids long. Germline V gives CDR1 MDHEN, CDR2 SYDVKM. In DNA, the CDR3 is TGTGCCAGCAGTTCCCTCAGGGTTTATGGCTACACCTTC. Translating gives CASSSLRVYGYTF.

V usage is TRBV5-1 and J usage is TRBJ2-2, with D tentatively TRBD2 (6 bases). Germline V gene sequence: CDR1 SGHRS, CDR2 YFSETQ. The CDR3 loop spans 15 amino acids. The V gene lost 0 bases and the J gene lost 6 bases, with 12 bases spanning the gap. DNA of the CDR3: TGCGCCAGCAGCTTGGGGAGGGTACAGGCCGGGGAGCTGTTTTTT. Encoded protein: CASSLGRVQAGELFF.

This clone was seen only once. The rearrangement uses TRBV7-9 and TRBJ2-1; 9 bases fit TRBD2. V dropped 5 bases and J dropped 4; count of bases not matched to a gene: 6. The CDR3 has 15 amino acids. CDR1 SEHNR and CDR2 FQNEAQ come from the germline V gene (reference sequence). The CDR3 DNA sequence: TGTGCCAGCAGCCCCGAGCGGGAGGTATACAATGAGCAGTTCTTC. Its protein is CASSPEREVYNEQFF. The whole variable domain, remainder taken from reference TRBV7-9 and TRBJ2-1, is DTGVSQNPRHKITKRGQNVTFRCDPISEHNRLYWYRQTLGQGPEFLTYFQNEAQLEKSRLLSDRFSAERPKGSFSTLEIQRTEQGDSAMYLCASSPEREVYNEQFFGPGTRLTVL.

V is TRBV4-1 and J is TRBJ1-5; maybe TRBD1 (6 bases). V was clipped by 2 bases and J by 5 bases, with 13 bases between them. The CDR3 runs to 15 residues. Per germline, CDR1 MGHRA and CDR2 YSYEKL. DNA for the CDR3: TGCGCCAGCAGCCAAAATCAGGCAGGGGATCAGCCCCAGCATTTT. As protein: CASSQNQAGDQPQHF.

The chain combines TRBV9 with TRBJ2-7, with TRBD1 identical over 7 bases. Per the germline V gene, CDR1 is SGDLS and CDR2 is YYNGEE. CDR3 size: 15 residues. Germline trimming cut 2 bases from V and 1 base from J; bases unmatched to any gene: 6. CDR3: CASSVGTDPSYEQYF. For the CDR3, the DNA is TGTGCCAGCAGCGTGGGGACAGATCCTTCCTACGAGCAGTACTTC.

There are a few counts of this clone. The chain links TRBV7-8 to TRBJ2-2; D might be TRBD2 (5 bases). V gave up 5 bases and J gave up 2 bases, with 12 bases separating them. Germline CDR1 and CDR2: SGHVS and FQNEAQ. The CDR3 runs to 15 residues. CDR3 sequence reads: CASSMGSRNTGELFF. The CDR3 nucleotides are TGTGCCAGCAGCATGGGGAGCAGAAACACCGGGGAGCTGTTTTTT.

This clone was detected only once. The chain carries TRBV4-2 and TRBJ2-7; 8 positions agree with TRBD2. The CDR3 loop spans 15 amino acids. Germline CDR1 and CDR2: LGHNA and YNFKEQ. V shed 4 bases and J 4 bases; nucleotides not matched to a gene: 9. The CDR3 reads CASSLLAGTAYEQYF. The CDR3 DNA sequence: TGTGCCAGCAGCCTTCTAGCGGGCACCGCATACGAGCAGTACTTC.

The chain uses TRBV29-1 and TRBJ2-7, with a weak D call TRBD1 (5 bases). CDR3 size: 11 residues. Germline CDR1 is SQVTM and CDR2 is ANQGSEA. The germline V and J ends were trimmed by 7 bases and 6 bases, with 13 bases remaining between them. The CDR3 DNA reads TGCAGCGCCAGGACATTAACCGAGCAGTACTTC. This gives the protein CSARTLTEQYF.

The gene calls are TRBV5-4 and TRBJ2-5, with D uncertain. Germline V lookup: CDR1 SGHNT, CDR2 YYREEE (reference sequence). The CDR3 loop spans 13 amino acids. The V gene lost 5 bases and the J gene lost 5 bases, with 13 bases spanning the gap. CDR3 coding DNA: TGTGCCAGCAGTCAAGTCGGGTCGGAGACCCAGTACTTC. It is translated as CASSQVGSETQYF.

With respect to this clone: The sample has other DNA sequences that encode this CDR3 too. The chain is built from TRBV27 and TRBJ2-2, with D tentatively TRBD1 (6 bases). The germline V gene has CDR1 MNHEY and CDR2 SMNVEV (reference sequence). This CDR3 is 14 amino acids long. V gave up 5 bases and J gave up 1 base, with 8 bases separating them. The CDR3 loop is CASSPGQNTGELFF. In DNA, the CDR3 is TGTGCCAGCAGTCCGGGACAGAACACCGGGGAGCTGTTTTTT.

In its sample, this clone was seen once. The chain has TRBV11-3 and TRBJ2-1, with D perhaps TRBD2 (5 bases). The CDR3 spans 13 residues. CDR1 and CDR2 from the germline V gene are SGHNT and YENEEA. V was clipped by 2 bases and J by 10 bases, with 12 bases between them. The CDR3: CASSLSGAREQFF. CDR3 bases: TGTGCCAGCAGCTTAAGCGGTGCGAGGGAGCAGTTCTTC. The full variable domain, rest sourced from reference TRBV11-3 and TRBJ2-1, is EAGVVQSPRYKIIEKKQPVAFWCNPISGHNTLYWYLQNLGQGPELLIRYENEEAVDDSQLPKDRFSAERLKGVDSTLKIQPAELGDSAVYLCASSLSGAREQFFGPGTRLTVL.

The rearrangement joins TRBV18 to TRBJ2-7; D not certain. Germline loops: CDR1 KGHSH, CDR2 LQKENI. Trimming cost V 3 bases and J 0 bases, with 3 bases left between them. The length of the CDR3 is 12 residues. The CDR3 is CASSPYSYEQYF. Here the CDR3 DNA reads TGTGCCAGCTCACCGTACTCCTACGAGCAGTACTTC.